The clone carrying this TCR beta chain was recorded a few times. Its antigen remains unidentified. The junction had 13 bases not matched to a gene; V was cut back by 8 bases and J by 12 bases. CDR1 is MNHNS and CDR2 is SASEGT in the germline V gene. The CDR3 consists of 14 residues. Generated by immunoSEQ multiplex PCR, the TCRdb table keeps only in-frame clones and is missing some. The sample carries 45,000 to 55,000 clones, 60% to 80% recorded once. The sample originates from a study of T cells in localized non-small cell lung cancer. Whole-study results and caveats: Without multi-region sequencing, intratumor heterogeneity could not be excluded. Prolonged overall survival went with higher T cell density in the blood. Uninvolved adjacent lung had more T cell clonality than any other tissue, topping tumor. In adjacent lung, a median roughly 62 of the top 100 tumor clones were found.

The specimen was peripheral blood, collected before any cancer treatment. The chain recombines TRBV6-1 with TRBJ2-7; TRBD2 matches at 13 bases. The TCR comes from a man aged 40-75 years with stage I squamous cell lung carcinoma. The CDR3 protein is CASEGPETSGRLYF. The CDR3 region has the DNA TGTGCCAGCGAGGGGCCAGAGACTAGCGGGAGGCTGTACTTC.